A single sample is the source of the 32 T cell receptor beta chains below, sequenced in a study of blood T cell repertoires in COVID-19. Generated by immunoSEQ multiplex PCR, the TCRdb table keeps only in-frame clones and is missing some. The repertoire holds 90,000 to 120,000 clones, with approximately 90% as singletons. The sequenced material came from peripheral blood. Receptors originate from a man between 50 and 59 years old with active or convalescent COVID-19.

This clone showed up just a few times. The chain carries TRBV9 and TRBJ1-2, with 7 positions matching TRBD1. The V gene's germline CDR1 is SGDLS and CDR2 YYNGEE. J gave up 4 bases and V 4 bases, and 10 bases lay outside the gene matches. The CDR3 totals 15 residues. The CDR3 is CASSPHRGPVYGYTF. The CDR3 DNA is TGTGCCAGCAGCCCACACAGGGGACCCGTCTATGGCTACACCTTC.

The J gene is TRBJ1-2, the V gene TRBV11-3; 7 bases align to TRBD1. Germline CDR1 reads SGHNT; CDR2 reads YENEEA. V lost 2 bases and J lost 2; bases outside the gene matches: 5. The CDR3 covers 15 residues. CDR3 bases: TGTGCCAGCAGCTTACCCTCGACAGGGAACTATGGCTACACCTTC. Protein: CASSLPSTGNYGYTF.

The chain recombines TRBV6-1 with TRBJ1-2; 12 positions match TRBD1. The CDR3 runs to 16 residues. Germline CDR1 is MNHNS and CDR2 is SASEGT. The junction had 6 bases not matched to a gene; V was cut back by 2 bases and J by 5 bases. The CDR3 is CASSELTGQGAYGYTF. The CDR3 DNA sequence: TGTGCCAGCAGTGAACTGACGGGACAGGGGGCTTATGGCTACACCTTC.

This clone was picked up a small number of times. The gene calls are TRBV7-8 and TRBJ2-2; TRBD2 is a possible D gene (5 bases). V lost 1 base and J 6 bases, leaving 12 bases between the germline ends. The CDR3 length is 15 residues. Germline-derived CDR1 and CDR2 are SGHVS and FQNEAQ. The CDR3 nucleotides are TGTGCCAGCAGCTTAGGGACTTTAGTTCCCGGGGAGCTGTTTTTT. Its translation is CASSLGTLVPGELFF.

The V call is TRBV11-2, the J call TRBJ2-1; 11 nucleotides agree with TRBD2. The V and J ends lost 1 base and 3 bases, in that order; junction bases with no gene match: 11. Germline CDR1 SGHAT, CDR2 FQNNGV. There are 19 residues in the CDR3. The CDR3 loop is CASSLAGTSGTRGYNEQFF. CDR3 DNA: TGTGCCAGCAGCTTAGCCGGGACTAGCGGAACCAGGGGCTACAATGAGCAGTTCTTC. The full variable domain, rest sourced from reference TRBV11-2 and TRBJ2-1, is EAGVAQSPRYKIIEKRQSVAFWCNPISGHATLYWYQQILGQGPKLLIQFQNNGVVDDSQLPKDRFSAERLKGVDSTLKIQPAKLEDSAVYLCASSLAGTSGTRGYNEQFFGPGTRLTVL.

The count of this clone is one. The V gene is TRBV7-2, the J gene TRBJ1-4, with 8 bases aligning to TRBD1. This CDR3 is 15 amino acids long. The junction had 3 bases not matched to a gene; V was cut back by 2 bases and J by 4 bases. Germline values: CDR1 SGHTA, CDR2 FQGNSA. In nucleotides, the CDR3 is TGTGCCAGCAGCTTACGGACAGGGAATAATGAAAAACTGTTTTTT. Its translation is CASSLRTGNNEKLFF.

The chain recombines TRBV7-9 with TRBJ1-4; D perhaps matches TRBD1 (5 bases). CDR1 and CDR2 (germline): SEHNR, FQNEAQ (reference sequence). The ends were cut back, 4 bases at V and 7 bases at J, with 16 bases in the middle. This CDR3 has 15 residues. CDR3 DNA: TGTGCCAGCAGCTCAGGGCTGGGCTTAGTTGAAAAACTGTTTTTT. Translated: CASSSGLGLVEKLFF. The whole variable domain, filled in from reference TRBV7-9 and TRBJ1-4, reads DTGVSQNPRHKITKRGQNVTFRCDPISEHNRLYWYRQTLGQGPEFLTYFQNEAQLEKSRLLSDRFSAERPKGSFSTLEIQRTEQGDSAMYLCASSSGLGLVEKLFFGSGTQLSVL.

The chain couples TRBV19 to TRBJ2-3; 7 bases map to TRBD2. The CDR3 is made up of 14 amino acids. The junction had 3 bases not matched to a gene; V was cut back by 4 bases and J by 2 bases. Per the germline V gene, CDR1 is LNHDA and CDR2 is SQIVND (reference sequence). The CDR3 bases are TGTGCCAGTAGTAGGCAGCGGGACACAGATACGCAGTATTTT. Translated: CASSRQRDTDTQYF.

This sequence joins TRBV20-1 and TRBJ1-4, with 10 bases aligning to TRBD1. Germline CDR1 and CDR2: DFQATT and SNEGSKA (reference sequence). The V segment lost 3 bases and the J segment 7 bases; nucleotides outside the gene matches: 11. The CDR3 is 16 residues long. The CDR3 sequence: CSASRDRGFLGEKLFF. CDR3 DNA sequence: TGCAGTGCTAGTAGGGACAGGGGCTTTTTAGGTGAAAAACTGTTTTTT.

The CDR3 sequence is CASRNRGRAGEKLFF. In DNA form, the CDR3 reads TGTGCCAGTAGGAACAGGGGGCGAGCAGGTGAAAAACTGTTTTTT. The chain joins TRBV19 to TRBJ1-4, with 9 positions matching TRBD1. This CDR3 is built from 15 residues. The germline V gene encodes CDR1 LNHDA and CDR2 SQIVND (reference sequence). V shed 6 bases and J 7 bases; nucleotides not matched to a gene: 9.

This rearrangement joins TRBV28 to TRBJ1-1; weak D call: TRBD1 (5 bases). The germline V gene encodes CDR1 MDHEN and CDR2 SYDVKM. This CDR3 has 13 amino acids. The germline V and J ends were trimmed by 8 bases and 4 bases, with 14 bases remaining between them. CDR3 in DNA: TGTGCCAGCGCCAAAATGGGGGGCACTGAAGCTTTCTTT. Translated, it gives CASAKMGGTEAFF.

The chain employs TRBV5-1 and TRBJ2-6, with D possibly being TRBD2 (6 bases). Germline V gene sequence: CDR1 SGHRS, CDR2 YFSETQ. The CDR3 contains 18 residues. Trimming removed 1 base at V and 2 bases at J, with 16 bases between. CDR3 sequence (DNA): TGCGCCAGCAGCTTGTTGGGGGGTAGTAGGGCTGGGGCCAACGTCCTGACTTTC. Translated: CASSLLGGSRAGANVLTF.

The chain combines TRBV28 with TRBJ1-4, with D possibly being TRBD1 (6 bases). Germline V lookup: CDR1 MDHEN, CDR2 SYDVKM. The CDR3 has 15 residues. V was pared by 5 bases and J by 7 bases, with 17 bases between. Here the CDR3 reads CASSGRGATGEKLFF. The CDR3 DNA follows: TGTGCCAGCAGTGGGAGGGGGGCGACAGGTGAAAAACTGTTTTTT. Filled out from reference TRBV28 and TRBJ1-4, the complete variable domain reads DVKVTQSSRYLVKRTGEKVFLECVQDMDHENMFWYRQDPGLGLRLIYFSYDVKMKEKGDIPEGYSVSREKKERFSLILESASTNQTSMYLCASSGRGATGEKLFFGSGTQLSVL.

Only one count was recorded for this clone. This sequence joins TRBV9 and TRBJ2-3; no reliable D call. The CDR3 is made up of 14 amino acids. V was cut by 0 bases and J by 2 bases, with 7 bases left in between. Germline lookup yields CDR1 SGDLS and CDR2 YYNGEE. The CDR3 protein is CASSVVEYTDTQYF. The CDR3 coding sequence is TGTGCCAGCAGCGTAGTGGAGTACACAGATACGCAGTATTTT.

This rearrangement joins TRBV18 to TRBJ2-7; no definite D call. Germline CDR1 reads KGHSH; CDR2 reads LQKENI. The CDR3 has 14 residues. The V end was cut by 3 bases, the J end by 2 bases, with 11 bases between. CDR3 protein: CASSPFPVAYEQYF. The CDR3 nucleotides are TGTGCCAGCTCACCGTTCCCCGTAGCCTACGAGCAGTACTTC.

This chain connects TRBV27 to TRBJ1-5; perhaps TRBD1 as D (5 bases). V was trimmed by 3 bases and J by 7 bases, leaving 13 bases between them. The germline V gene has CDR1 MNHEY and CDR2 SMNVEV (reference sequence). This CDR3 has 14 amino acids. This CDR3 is CASSLSDSLQPQHF. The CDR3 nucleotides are TGTGCCAGCAGTTTGTCTGACAGCCTCCAGCCCCAGCATTTT.

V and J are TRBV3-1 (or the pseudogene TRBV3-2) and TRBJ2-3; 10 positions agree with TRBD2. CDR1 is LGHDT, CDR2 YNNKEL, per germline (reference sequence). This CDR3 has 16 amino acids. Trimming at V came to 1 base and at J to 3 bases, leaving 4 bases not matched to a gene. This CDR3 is CASSQVGSGRTDTQYF. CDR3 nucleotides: TGTGCCAGCAGCCAAGTAGGTAGCGGGAGGACAGATACGCAGTATTTT.

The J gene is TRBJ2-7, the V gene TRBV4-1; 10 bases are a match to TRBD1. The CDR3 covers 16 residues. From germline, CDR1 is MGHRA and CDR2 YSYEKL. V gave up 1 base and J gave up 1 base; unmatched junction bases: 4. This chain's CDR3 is CASSQGGTGVSYEQYF. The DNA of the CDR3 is TGCGCCAGCAGCCAAGGGGGGACAGGGGTGTCCTACGAGCAGTACTTC.

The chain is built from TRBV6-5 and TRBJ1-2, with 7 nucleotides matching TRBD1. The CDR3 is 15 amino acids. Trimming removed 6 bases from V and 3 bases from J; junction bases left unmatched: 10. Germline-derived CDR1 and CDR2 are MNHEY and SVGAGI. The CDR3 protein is CASSPGQTLYYGYTF. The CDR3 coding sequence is TGTGCCAGCAGCCCGGGACAGACCCTCTACTATGGCTACACCTTC.

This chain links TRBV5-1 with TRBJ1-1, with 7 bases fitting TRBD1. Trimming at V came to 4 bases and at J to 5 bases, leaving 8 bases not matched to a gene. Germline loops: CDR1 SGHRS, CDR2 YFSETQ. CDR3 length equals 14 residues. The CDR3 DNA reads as TGCGCCAGCAGCGGTCCAGGGGGTAGTACTGAAGCTTTCTTT. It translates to CASSGPGGSTEAFF. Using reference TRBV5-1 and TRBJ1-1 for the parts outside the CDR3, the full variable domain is KAGVTQTPRYLIKTRGQQVTLSCSPISGHRSVSWYQQTPGQGLQFLFEYFSETQRNKGNFPGRFSGRQFSNSRSEMNVSTLELGDSALYLCASSGPGGSTEAFFGQGTRLTVV.

The CDR3 loop is CASSFGTGITEAFF. CDR3 in DNA: TGTGCCAGCAGCTTCGGGACAGGGATCACTGAAGCTTTCTTT. This chain joins TRBV9 and TRBJ1-1; 9 bases line up with TRBD1. From germline, CDR1 is SGDLS and CDR2 YYNGEE. Losses at the gene ends were 4 bases for V and 4 bases for J; bases not matched to a gene: 5. This CDR3 contains 14 residues.

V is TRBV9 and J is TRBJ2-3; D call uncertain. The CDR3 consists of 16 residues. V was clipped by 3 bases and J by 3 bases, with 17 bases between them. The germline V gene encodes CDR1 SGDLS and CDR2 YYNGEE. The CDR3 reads CASSERQSPATDTQYF. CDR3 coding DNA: TGTGCCAGCAGCGAGAGGCAGTCTCCCGCGACAGATACGCAGTATTTT.

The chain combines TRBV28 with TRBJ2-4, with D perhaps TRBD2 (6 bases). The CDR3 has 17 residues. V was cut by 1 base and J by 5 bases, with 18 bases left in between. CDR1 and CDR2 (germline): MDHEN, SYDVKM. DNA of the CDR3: TGTGCCAGCAGTTTATATCCCTCTACAGCGGGCCAAAACATTCAGTACTTC. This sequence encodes CASSLYPSTAGQNIQYF.

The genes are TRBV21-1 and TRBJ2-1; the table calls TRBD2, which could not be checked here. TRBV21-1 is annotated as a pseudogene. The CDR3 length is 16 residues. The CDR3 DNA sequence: TGTGCCAGCAGCCCGGCGGGAGGAAGAGCCTACAATGAGCAGTTCTTC. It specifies CASSPAGGRAYNEQFF.

Here the CDR3 DNA reads TGTGCCAGTAGTGACCCCCGGAGGACCCAAGAGACCCAGTACTTC. Protein product: CASSDPRRTQETQYF. V is TRBV19 and J is TRBJ2-5; D possibly corresponds to TRBD2 (5 bases). The CDR3 totals 15 residues. V lost 5 bases and J 1 base, leaving 14 bases between the germline ends. The germline CDR1 and CDR2 sequences are LNHDA and SQIVND (reference sequence).

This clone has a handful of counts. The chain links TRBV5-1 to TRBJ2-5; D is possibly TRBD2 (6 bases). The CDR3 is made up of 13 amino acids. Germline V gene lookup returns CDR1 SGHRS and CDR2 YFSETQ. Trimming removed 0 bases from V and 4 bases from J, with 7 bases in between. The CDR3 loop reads CASSLAGGETQYF. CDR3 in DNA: TGCGCCAGCAGCTTGGCCGGGGGAGAGACCCAGTACTTC.

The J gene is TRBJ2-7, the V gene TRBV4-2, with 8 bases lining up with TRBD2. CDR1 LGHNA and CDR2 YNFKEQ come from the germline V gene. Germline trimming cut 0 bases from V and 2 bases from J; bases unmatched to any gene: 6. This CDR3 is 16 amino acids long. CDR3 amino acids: CASSQEGSGSAYEQYF. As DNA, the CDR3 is TGTGCCAGCAGCCAAGAGGGAAGCGGGAGTGCCTACGAGCAGTACTTC.

The CDR3 sequence: CASSFQGANEKLFF. CDR3 nucleotides: TGTGCCAGCAGTTTCCAGGGGGCTAATGAAAAACTGTTTTTT. The chain couples TRBV27 to TRBJ1-4, with TRBD1 matching 7 bases. Germline loops: CDR1 MNHEY, CDR2 SMNVEV (reference sequence). The V gene end was trimmed by 3 bases and the J gene end by 3 bases; junction bases not matched to a gene: 1. CDR3 length: 14 amino acids.

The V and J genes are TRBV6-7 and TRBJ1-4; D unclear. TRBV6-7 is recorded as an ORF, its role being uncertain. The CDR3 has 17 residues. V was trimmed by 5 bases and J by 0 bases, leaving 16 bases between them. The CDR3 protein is CASSPTPTRSTNEKLFF. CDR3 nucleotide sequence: TGTGCCAGCAGTCCCACCCCCACACGTTCAACTAATGAAAAACTGTTTTTT.

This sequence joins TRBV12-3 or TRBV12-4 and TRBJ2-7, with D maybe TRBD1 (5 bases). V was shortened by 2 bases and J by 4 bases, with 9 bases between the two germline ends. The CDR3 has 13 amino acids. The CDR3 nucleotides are TGTGCCAGCAGTTTATATGGGGCATACGAGCAGTACTTC. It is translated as CASSLYGAYEQYF.

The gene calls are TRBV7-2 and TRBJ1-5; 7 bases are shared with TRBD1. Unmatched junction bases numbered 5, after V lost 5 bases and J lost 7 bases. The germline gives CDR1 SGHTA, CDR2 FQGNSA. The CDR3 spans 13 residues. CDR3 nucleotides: TGTGCCAGCAGCACCCGGGACAGCCAGCCCCAGCATTTT. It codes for CASSTRDSQPQHF.

CDR3 DNA sequence: TGTGCCAGAGACAGGGGGAGGGCAGATACGCAGTATTTT. Protein: CARDRGRADTQYF. The V and J genes are TRBV27 and TRBJ2-3, with 9 positions matching TRBD1. With V trimmed by 9 bases and J by 4 bases, 5 bases remained unmatched. The germline CDR1 and CDR2 sequences are MNHEY and SMNVEV (reference sequence). The CDR3 is 13 amino acids.